This TCR beta chain was observed in a study of blood T cell repertoires in COVID-19. On the study more broadly: Sites in the United States, Italy and Spain provided acute and convalescent COVID-19 samples. Nucleic acid was either cDNA or gDNA, and it came from T cells, B-cell-depleted T cells, or PBMCs.

The sample holds one count of this clone. How the authors handled the data: It was from reference gene primer amplification that nucleated cell counts were estimated. The assay was immunoSEQ multiplex PCR, and TCRdb's table has in-frame clones only and misses some. That table gives V, J and clone size, and the DNA gave D and trimming. The sample has a few hundred thousand clones, 88% seen once. The TCR sequence derives from a woman aged 30 to 39 with COVID-19, enrolled during active disease. What was sequenced was peripheral blood.

The CDR3 protein is CASSELAGGRNEQFF. As DNA, the CDR3 is TGTGCCAGCAGTGAACTAGCGGGGGGGCGCAATGAGCAGTTCTTC. The chain combines TRBV28 with TRBJ2-1; 13 bases line up with TRBD2. V was clipped by 5 bases and J by 6 bases; unmatched bases: 4. Germline values: CDR1 MDHEN, CDR2 SYDVKM. The CDR3 length is 15 residues.